These 15 T cell receptor beta chains came from one sample sequenced in a study of T-cell memory formation after mild COVID-19. TCRdb re-derived calls from the 5' RACE reads in MiXCR, one entry per CDR3 protein. The sample holds 120,000 to 150,000 distinct CDR3 sequences, about 14% seen once. The sequenced sample was PBMCs or a T cell subset sorted from them (not recorded which). These receptors came from an adult woman who had mild COVID-19 (a few samples of this study predate the infection). Cell type and time point are not known.

The chain links TRBV30 to TRBJ2-7; either TRBD1 or TRBD2 may supply D (5 bases each). The CDR3 has 13 amino acids. Deletions cut 6 bases from V and 3 bases from J, with 15 bases between. CDR1 and CDR2 from the germline V gene are GTSNPN and SVGIG (reference sequence). The CDR3 DNA is TGTGCCTGTTCTGGGACCGAAATCTACGAGCAGTACTTC. It encodes CACSGTEIYEQYF.

This clonotype was counted a few times. The rearrangement joins TRBV25-1 to TRBJ2-5; maybe TRBD1 (6 bases). Germline CDR1 MGHDK, CDR2 SYGVNS. Between the trimmed V and J ends, which lost 4 bases and 0 bases, there was a span of 15 bases. CDR3 length: 16 residues. Here the CDR3 DNA reads TGTGCCAGCAGTGGGCAAGGCAGGGGTTACCAAGAGACCCAGTACTTC. It translates to CASSGQGRGYQETQYF. The entire variable domain, with the rest obtained from reference TRBV25-1 and TRBJ2-5, is as follows: EADIYQTPRYLVIGTGKKITLECSQTMGHDKMYWYQQDPGMELHLIHYSYGVNSTEKGDLSSESTVSRIRTEHFPLTLESARPSHTSQYLCASSGQGRGYQETQYFGPGTRLLVL.

The rearrangement uses TRBV27 and TRBJ2-1; 9 nucleotides agree with TRBD2. Germline CDR1 MNHEY, CDR2 SMNVEV (reference sequence). CDR3 size: 16 residues. The J segment lost 2 bases and the V segment lost 0 bases, leaving 2 bases of the junction unmatched. The CDR3 sequence is CASSLSIAGAYNEQFF. CDR3 in DNA: TGTGCCAGCAGTTTATCGATAGCGGGGGCCTACAATGAGCAGTTCTTC.

This clonotype was seen only a few times. The chain combines TRBV6-2 or TRBV6-3 with TRBJ2-3; 10 nucleotides align to TRBD2. CDR1 and CDR2 (germline): MNHEY, SVGEGT. The ends lost 6 bases at V and 2 bases at J; junction bases unmatched: 8. There are 16 residues in the CDR3. CDR3 region: CASRPSGTSATDTQYF. The DNA for the CDR3 is TGTGCCAGCAGACCTTCCGGGACTAGCGCCACAGATACGCAGTATTTT.

This clonotype appeared once. V gene TRBV18 combines with J gene TRBJ1-1; D unresolved. V was clipped by 0 bases and J by 2 bases, with 7 bases between them. Germline CDR1 reads KGHSH; CDR2 reads LQKENI. This CDR3 has 14 amino acids. CDR3 region: CASSPPGFNTEAFF. DNA for the CDR3: TGTGCCAGCTCACCACCAGGGTTCAACACTGAAGCTTTCTTT.

This clonotype showed up just a few times. The J gene is TRBJ2-5, the V gene TRBV7-9, with 13 positions matching TRBD2. The CDR3 is 17 amino acids. CDR1 SEHNR and CDR2 FQNEAQ come from the germline V gene (reference sequence). The J segment lost 1 base and the V segment lost 3 bases, leaving 5 bases of the junction unmatched. CDR3 nucleotides: TGTGCCAGCAGCTTCGGACTAGCGGGGGCCTTCCAAGAGACCCAGTACTTC. Translation: CASSFGLAGAFQETQYF.

This clonotype has a handful of counts. CDR3 sequence (DNA): TGTGCCAGCAGCCAAATAGCGACTAGCGGGATTGATGAGCAGTTCTTC. This gives the protein CASSQIATSGIDEQFF. This chain connects TRBV21-1 to TRBJ2-1; whether TRBD2, the table's D call, matches the DNA was not checked. TRBV21-1 is marked as a pseudogene. The CDR3 is made up of 16 amino acids.

The genes are TRBV19 and TRBJ2-1; 9 positions agree with TRBD2. Germline CDR1 reads LNHDA; CDR2 reads SQIVND (reference sequence). Unmatched junction bases numbered 2, after V lost 3 bases and J lost 2 bases. The CDR3 is made up of 15 amino acids. CDR3 nucleotide sequence: TGTGCCAGTAGTATGGGACTAGCTGCCTACAATGAGCAGTTCTTC. Translating it yields CASSMGLAAYNEQFF.

This clonotype was seen a few times. The CDR3 DNA follows: TGTGCCTTTGAGGGACACCGCTCCTACGAGCAGTACTTC. Amino acids: CAFEGHRSYEQYF. The V gene is TRBV30, the J gene TRBJ2-7; a possible D gene is TRBD1 (6 bases). Trimming removed 7 bases from V and 0 bases from J, with 13 bases in between. The CDR3 loop spans 13 amino acids. CDR1 GTSNPN and CDR2 SVGIG come from the germline V gene (reference sequence).

V is TRBV6-5 and J is TRBJ1-2; 7 bases are shared with TRBD1. Germline CDR1 is MNHEY and CDR2 is SVGAGI. The CDR3 loop spans 15 amino acids. The V and J ends lost 6 bases and 2 bases, in that order; junction bases with no gene match: 9. CDR3: CASRNGQALNYGYTF. The CDR3 DNA reads as TGTGCCAGCAGAAACGGACAGGCTTTAAACTATGGCTACACCTTC.

This clonotype occurred a few times. V gene TRBV7-3 combines with J gene TRBJ2-3, with 11 bases matching TRBD2. J gave up 0 bases and V 2 bases, and 13 bases lay outside the gene matches. Germline V gives CDR1 SGHTA, CDR2 FQGTGA. The CDR3 sequence is 20 residues long. DNA of the CDR3: TGTGCCAGCAGCTTATATGCTAGCGGGGGGTATCCTTCTAGCACAGATACGCAGTATTTT. It is translated as CASSLYASGGYPSSTDTQYF.

The chain has TRBV21-1 and TRBJ1-1; the table gives TRBD1 as D, unverified against the DNA. TRBV21-1 is reported as a pseudogene. The CDR3 extends over 16 amino acids. The DNA for the CDR3 is TGTGCCAGCAGCAACCACCAGGGACCGAAGAACACTGAAGCTTTCTTT. Protein product: CASSNHQGPKNTEAFF.

This clonotype was found a few times. The chain links TRBV7-9 to TRBJ1-2; possibly TRBD1 for D (5 bases). V was trimmed by 5 bases and J by 4 bases, leaving 11 bases between them. Germline assignment: CDR1 SEHNR and CDR2 FQNEAQ (reference sequence). The CDR3 is made up of 13 amino acids. The CDR3 loop is CASSRQTLYGYTF. Written as DNA, the CDR3 is TGTGCCAGCAGCCGACAGACACTCTATGGCTACACCTTC.

This clonotype was observed many times. The rearrangement links TRBV7-2 to TRBJ2-1, with 13 bases matching TRBD2. The V and J ends lost 5 bases and 7 bases, in that order; junction bases with no gene match: 5. Looked up from germline, CDR1 is SGHTA and CDR2 is FQGNSA. The CDR3 has 15 amino acids. The CDR3 here is CASSPGTSGVNEQFF. CDR3 nucleotides: TGTGCCAGCAGCCCGGGGACTAGCGGGGTGAATGAGCAGTTCTTC.

This chain uses TRBV5-1 with TRBJ2-2, with TRBD1 as a possible D gene (6 bases). The CDR3 is made up of 14 amino acids. Per germline, CDR1 SGHRS and CDR2 YFSETQ. With 4 bases removed from V and 7 bases from J, the gap between germline ends came to 14 bases. The DNA of the CDR3 is TGCGCCAGCAGCCCTAGACAGGTCGACGGGGAGCTGTTTTTT. It encodes CASSPRQVDGELFF.